The entry below gives a single T cell receptor beta chain sequence along with its context. Its antigen is undetermined. The data are from a study of vaccination and CD4 T cells after COVID-19. Per germline, CDR1 SNHLY and CDR2 FYNNEI. The ends were cut back, 4 bases at V and 0 bases at J, with 18 bases in the middle. There are 17 residues in the CDR3. Described treatment: roughly ten-day PBMC culture with coronavirus spike peptide pools or control peptides (ViraFEST assay). With the Oncomine TCR Beta short-read assay, DNA from cultured CD4+ T cells was sequenced. Via MiXCR, TCRdb re-called the PCR reads, giving one row per CDR3 protein. The sample carries around 18,000 distinct CDR3 sequences, less than 70% recorded once.

The sequenced material came from CD4+ T cells from blood, cultured in vitro. The rearrangement links TRBV2 to TRBJ1-2; D ambiguous. This sequence was found in a human donor who had recovered from COVID-19. DNA for the CDR3: TGTGCCAGCAGTGGGCGGGCCAATCGAATAGCTAACTATGGCTACACCTTC. Protein product: CASSGRANRIANYGYTF.